These T cell receptor beta chains were read from a single sample in a study of T cells in Graves' hyperthyroidism and ophthalmopathy. In TCRdb, the multiplex PCR reads were re-called with MiXCR into one record per CDR3 protein. The repertoire has around 430,000 distinct CDR3 sequences, 14% to 15% of them found once; the top ten carry 30% to 35%. Sequencing input: blood. These TCRs come from a woman under 40 with Graves' hyperthyroidism. CDR3s include the opening cysteine and the closing phenylalanine or tryptophan. D genes are given only for firm matches. The size of a clone is reported for some rows only, either as once, few or many, or as a class for expanded clones.

v_call: TRBV5-1; j_call: TRBJ2-1; d_call: TRBD1; clone_size: many; cdr3_nt: TGCGCCAGCAGCTTGGCGCCCGGGACAGGGGGCCACAATGAGCAGTTCTTC; cdr3_aa: CASSLAPGTGGHNEQFF
v_call: TRBV2; j_call: TRBJ1-1; d_call: -; clone_size: many; cdr3_nt: TGTGCCAGCAGTGAAGCGCTTAGGGGGGCCAACACTGAAGCTTTCTTT; cdr3_aa: CASSEALRGANTEAFF
v_call: TRBV7-6; j_call: TRBJ2-3; d_call: TRBD2; clone_size: -; cdr3_nt: TGTGCCAGCAGCTTAGATGCGGGAGGTGGAGATACGCAGTATTTT; cdr3_aa: CASSLDAGGGDTQYF
v_call: TRBV29-1; j_call: TRBJ2-1; d_call: -; clone_size: -; cdr3_nt: TGCAGCGTTGACGGACTAGAGCAGTTCTTC; cdr3_aa: CSVDGLEQFF
v_call: TRBV12-3/TRBV12-4; j_call: TRBJ1-5; d_call: -; clone_size: few; cdr3_nt: TGTGCCAGCAGTTTTAGGCCGAATCAGCCCCAGCATTTT; cdr3_aa: CASSFRPNQPQHF
v_call: TRBV12-3/TRBV12-4; j_call: TRBJ1-1; d_call: -; clone_size: -; cdr3_nt: TGTGCCAGCAGTTTACGGCAGGTGAACACTGAAGCTTTCTTT; cdr3_aa: CASSLRQVNTEAFF
v_call: TRBV3-1; j_call: TRBJ2-1; d_call: -; clone_size: many; cdr3_nt: TGTGCCAGCAGCAGTTACGGGCTGCAGACCTACAATGAGCAGTTCTTC; cdr3_aa: CASSSYGLQTYNEQFF
v_call: TRBV18; j_call: TRBJ2-7; d_call: -; clone_size: many; cdr3_nt: TGTGCCAGCTCACCAGATAGGATCTACGAGCAGTACTTC; cdr3_aa: CASSPDRIYEQYF
v_call: TRBV6-1; j_call: TRBJ2-5; d_call: TRBD2; clone_size: -; cdr3_nt: TGTGCCAGCATCCCAGCGGGAGAAGAGACCCAGTACTTC; cdr3_aa: CASIPAGEETQYF
v_call: TRBV27; j_call: TRBJ2-1; d_call: -; clone_size: many; cdr3_nt: TGTGCCAGCAGTTTGAATAGCGTCATTCCCACCAATGAGCAGTTCTTC; cdr3_aa: CASSLNSVIPTNEQFF
v_call: TRBV10-3; j_call: TRBJ2-1; d_call: TRBD2; clone_size: few; cdr3_nt: TGTGCCATCAGTGAGTACCCGTTAGCGGGAGGCTCCTACAATGAGCAGTTCTTC; cdr3_aa: CAISEYPLAGGSYNEQFF
v_call: TRBV20-1; j_call: TRBJ2-3; d_call: TRBD2; clone_size: many; cdr3_nt: TGCAGTGCTAGAGATGGTAGCGGGAGTAGGGATACGCAGTATTTT; cdr3_aa: CSARDGSGSRDTQYF
v_call: TRBV5-1; j_call: TRBJ2-1; d_call: TRBD2; clone_size: -; cdr3_nt: TGCGCCAGCACACCATCGGGGACTAGCGGGTACAATGAGCAGTTCTTC; cdr3_aa: CASTPSGTSGYNEQFF
v_call: TRBV6-1; j_call: TRBJ1-1; d_call: -; clone_size: many; cdr3_nt: TGTGCCAGCAGTGAATCCCTAATTTTGTCGTGGGTGGTGAACACTGAAGCTTTCTTT; cdr3_aa: CASSESLILSWVVNTEAFF
v_call: TRBV19; j_call: TRBJ2-1; d_call: TRBD2; clone_size: few; cdr3_nt: TGTGCCAGTAGTATTGGACTAGACAATGAGCAGTTCTTC; cdr3_aa: CASSIGLDNEQFF
v_call: TRBV29-1; j_call: TRBJ2-1; d_call: TRBD2; clone_size: many; cdr3_nt: TGCAGCGTTGAAGGGACTAGCGGGAGGCCGTTGGGAAATGAGCAGTTCTTC; cdr3_aa: CSVEGTSGRPLGNEQFF
v_call: TRBV29-1; j_call: TRBJ2-7; d_call: -; clone_size: -; cdr3_nt: TGCAGCGTCGGAGATGGGGCAGGGGTCTACGAGCAGTACTTC; cdr3_aa: CSVGDGAGVYEQYF
v_call: TRBV7-2; j_call: TRBJ2-1; d_call: TRBD2; clone_size: many; cdr3_nt: TGTGCCAGCAGCCGCCTAGCGGGAGTGAACTACAATGAGCAGTTCTTC; cdr3_aa: CASSRLAGVNYNEQFF
v_call: TRBV6-1; j_call: TRBJ2-7; d_call: TRBD1; clone_size: -; cdr3_nt: TGTGCCAGCAGTGCCGAGGACAGGGTCAACGAGCAGTACTTC; cdr3_aa: CASSAEDRVNEQYF
v_call: TRBV6-1; j_call: TRBJ1-1; d_call: -; clone_size: few; cdr3_nt: TGTGCCAGCGGGAGATCGGGACCCATGAACACTGAAGCTTTCTTT; cdr3_aa: CASGRSGPMNTEAFF
v_call: TRBV9; j_call: TRBJ1-1; d_call: -; clone_size: -; cdr3_nt: TGTGCCAGCAGCGTCACTTGGGACGGATTAGAAGCTTTCTTT; cdr3_aa: CASSVTWDGLEAFF
v_call: TRBV4-1; j_call: TRBJ1-2; d_call: -; clone_size: -; cdr3_nt: TGCGCCAGCAGCCAGCCCACAGGGACGTATGGCTACACCTTC; cdr3_aa: CASSQPTGTYGYTF
v_call: TRBV18; j_call: TRBJ2-1; d_call: -; clone_size: -; cdr3_nt: TGTGCCAGCTCACCAGGAAGTCCCAATGAGCAGTTCTTC; cdr3_aa: CASSPGSPNEQFF
v_call: TRBV20-1; j_call: TRBJ2-1; d_call: -; clone_size: many; cdr3_nt: TGCAGTGAGGCGCTTATTGGATTTGAGCAGTTCTTC; cdr3_aa: CSEALIGFEQFF
v_call: TRBV3-1; j_call: TRBJ2-2; d_call: -; clone_size: -; cdr3_nt: TGTGCCAGCAGCCGCTTCGACACCGGGGAGCTGTTTTTT; cdr3_aa: CASSRFDTGELFF
v_call: TRBV24-1; j_call: TRBJ2-3; d_call: -; clone_size: many; cdr3_nt: TGTGCCACCTCCGCCGAGGTGGGCACAGATACGCAGTATTTT; cdr3_aa: CATSAEVGTDTQYF
v_call: TRBV7-8; j_call: TRBJ1-2; d_call: TRBD1; clone_size: many; cdr3_nt: TGTGCCAGCAGCACCTCTAACACAGGGGTTGGCTACACCTTC; cdr3_aa: CASSTSNTGVGYTF
v_call: TRBV20-1; j_call: TRBJ2-6; d_call: TRBD1; clone_size: few; cdr3_nt: TGCAGTGCTTCCGGGACAGGGGCATCAGGGGCCAACGTCCTGACTTTC; cdr3_aa: CSASGTGASGANVLTF
v_call: TRBV10-3; j_call: TRBJ2-1; d_call: -; clone_size: many; cdr3_nt: TGTGCCATCAGTGCGAGGACGGATGAGCAGTTCTTC; cdr3_aa: CAISARTDEQFF
v_call: TRBV20-1; j_call: TRBJ2-7; d_call: TRBD2; clone_size: many; cdr3_nt: TGCAGTGCTAGAGATACGGTCAGCGGGAGGTACGAGCAGTACTTC; cdr3_aa: CSARDTVSGRYEQYF
v_call: TRBV27; j_call: TRBJ2-7; d_call: -; clone_size: many; cdr3_nt: TGTGCCAGCAGTTTAGAGGGACAATACTACGAGCAGTACTTC; cdr3_aa: CASSLEGQYYEQYF
v_call: TRBV7-2; j_call: TRBJ2-5; d_call: -; clone_size: -; cdr3_nt: TGTGCCAGCAGCCCACCCCCGTCCCGAGGGGCCCAGTACTTC; cdr3_aa: CASSPPPSRGAQYF
v_call: TRBV20-1; j_call: TRBJ2-1; d_call: TRBD2; clone_size: many; cdr3_nt: TGCAGTGCGCGTCGGACTAGCGGGAGCGAGCAGTTCTTC; cdr3_aa: CSARRTSGSEQFF
v_call: TRBV27; j_call: TRBJ2-7; d_call: -; clone_size: -; cdr3_nt: TGTGCCAGCAGGCTAATCGTAAGCTCCTACGAGCAGTACTTC; cdr3_aa: CASRLIVSSYEQYF
v_call: TRBV12-3/TRBV12-4; j_call: TRBJ2-7; d_call: -; clone_size: many; cdr3_nt: TGTGCCAGCAGCCCAATCGGACATAACTACGAGCAGTACTTC; cdr3_aa: CASSPIGHNYEQYF
v_call: TRBV13; j_call: TRBJ2-1; d_call: -; clone_size: many; cdr3_nt: TGTGCCAGCAGCTTACCGGGATTTGAGCAGTTCTTC; cdr3_aa: CASSLPGFEQFF
v_call: TRBV12-3/TRBV12-4; j_call: TRBJ1-1; d_call: -; clone_size: few; cdr3_nt: TGTGCCAGCAGTTTTGATAGAAGTAACACTGAAGCTTTCTTT; cdr3_aa: CASSFDRSNTEAFF
v_call: TRBV14; j_call: TRBJ1-6; d_call: -; clone_size: few; cdr3_nt: TGTGCCAGCAGCCCGCGGACAGTCAATTCACCCCTCCACTTT; cdr3_aa: CASSPRTVNSPLHF
v_call: TRBV15; j_call: TRBJ2-5; d_call: -; clone_size: few; cdr3_nt: TGTGCCACCAGCCCTGGGGAGACCCAGTACTTC; cdr3_aa: CATSPGETQYF
v_call: TRBV3-1; j_call: TRBJ2-1; d_call: -; clone_size: many; cdr3_nt: TGTGCCAGCAGCCAAGCTCTTGAGCAGTTCTTC; cdr3_aa: CASSQALEQFF
v_call: TRBV5-1; j_call: TRBJ2-1; d_call: -; clone_size: -; cdr3_nt: TGCGCCAGTCGTAGGGGGGACCTTGACGATGAGCAGTTCTTC; cdr3_aa: CASRRGDLDDEQFF
v_call: TRBV20-1; j_call: TRBJ2-3; d_call: -; clone_size: many; cdr3_nt: TGCAGTGCTCGTACGGGAGCGGTTAGAAAAGATACGCAGTATTTT; cdr3_aa: CSARTGAVRKDTQYF